The 10 T cell receptor beta chains in this list originate from one sample, sequenced in a study of tumor-infiltrating lymphocytes in oesophageal squamous cell carcinoma. TCRdb ran MiXCR on the PCR reads and lists one entry per CDR3 protein. Altogether about 10,000 distinct CDR3 sequences are present, 55% being singletons, with the ten largest covering approximately 25%. The material sequenced was esophageal tumor tissue. Receptor source: a male donor with esophageal squamous cell carcinoma.

This clonotype was observed a handful of times. V gene TRBV5-1 combines with J gene TRBJ2-7, with TRBD2 matching 12 bases. The germline CDR1 and CDR2 sequences are SGHRS and YFSETQ. The CDR3 length is 17 residues. V shed 4 bases and J 4 bases; nucleotides not matched to a gene: 12. The CDR3 loop is CASSRLAGAVSRYEQYF. For the CDR3, the DNA is TGCGCCAGCAGCAGACTAGCGGGAGCTGTAAGTCGGTACGAGCAGTACTTC.

The V and J genes are TRBV11-3 and TRBJ2-3; 10 bases line up with TRBD1. The J call may be mistaken, given a closer DNA end match to TRBJ2-1. Germline values: CDR1 SGHNT, CDR2 YENEEA. The CDR3 length is 18 residues. The CDR3: CASSLGDRGLRSYNEQFF. The CDR3 DNA is TGTGCCAGCAGCTTAGGGGACAGGGGCCTCCGTTCCTACAATGAGCAGTTCTTC.

The chain couples TRBV30 to TRBJ1-3; weak D call: TRBD1 (6 bases). The V end lost 0 bases, the J end lost 8 bases, and 11 bases lay between the germline ends. Germline V CDR1 and CDR2: GTSNPN, SVGIG (reference sequence). The CDR3 is 13 amino acids. The CDR3 DNA follows: TGTGCCTGGAGTGTAGCCCAGGGGTACACCATATATTTT. Translating gives CAWSVAQGYTIYF.

This chain uses TRBV12-3 or TRBV12-4 with TRBJ1-1, with D maybe TRBD1 (5 bases). The CDR3 length is 13 residues. V lost 3 bases and J 4 bases, leaving 9 bases between the germline ends. CDR3 bases: TGTGCCAGCAGTTTGAGGAGGGGCACTGAAGCTTTCTTT. This sequence encodes CASSLRRGTEAFF.

This clonotype showed up just a few times. CDR3 bases: TGTGCCAGCAGCTTAGATGGGTCGACGGGGGTCGGGCAGTTCTTC. It yields the protein CASSLDGSTGVGQFF. V and J are TRBV7-2 and TRBJ2-7, with D maybe TRBD2 (6 bases). The J call may not be correct, given that the DNA end is closer to TRBJ2-1. This CDR3 spans 15 amino acids. Germline lookup yields CDR1 SGHTA and CDR2 FQGNSA.

The CDR3 region is CASSLWRDEQYF. The CDR3 nucleotides read TGTGCCAGCAGTTTATGGAGGGACGAGCAGTACTTC. The chain is built from TRBV12-3 or TRBV12-4 and TRBJ2-7; D might be TRBD2 (6 bases). V was trimmed by 2 bases and J by 5 bases, leaving 7 bases between them. The CDR3 loop spans 12 amino acids.

This clonotype showed up just a few times. V gene TRBV12-5 combines with J gene TRBJ2-4; TRBD1 aligns across 10 bases. J was trimmed by 0 bases and V by 4 bases; bases with no gene match: 12. The CDR3 extends over 19 amino acids. Germline assignment: CDR1 LGHNT and CDR2 FRNRAP. The CDR3 is CASGSDRGNMILAKNIQYF. CDR3 bases: TGTGCTAGTGGTTCGGACAGGGGGAACATGATACTAGCCAAAAACATTCAGTACTTC.

V usage is TRBV12-3 or TRBV12-4 and J usage is TRBJ2-1; 7 positions match TRBD2. The last part of the DNA fits TRBJ2-7 better; the J call may be wrong. The CDR3 covers 16 residues. The CDR3 loop reads CASSLMWGGPKNEQYF. DNA of the CDR3: TGTGCCAGCAGTTTAATGTGGGGAGGGCCGAAAAATGAGCAGTACTTC.

This chain links TRBV7-2 with TRBJ2-5, with 13 bases aligning to TRBD2. The J call is doubtful: the DNA matches TRBJ2-1 better. Germline V gene sequence: CDR1 SGHTA, CDR2 FQGNSA. CDR3 length equals 18 residues. The chain's CDR3 is CASTILAGGVGGHNEQFF. For the CDR3, the DNA is TGTGCCAGCACCATACTAGCGGGGGGGGTCGGGGGCCACAATGAGCAGTTCTTC.

This chain links TRBV7-3 with TRBJ2-1; 11 bases are shared with TRBD2. This CDR3 comprises 17 residues. V lost 1 base to trimming and J lost 5 bases; unmatched junction nucleotides: 7. Germline values: CDR1 SGHTA, CDR2 FQGTGA. CDR3 in DNA: TGTGCCAGCAGCTTAAGGCCTAGCGGGGGGCCCAACAATGAGCAGTTCTTC. Residues: CASSLRPSGGPNNEQFF.